This T cell receptor beta chain was sequenced during a study of Graves' ophthalmopathy and Graves' hyperthyroidism. As for the study in general: The study drew peripheral blood at initial diagnosis, before any treatment. General study findings and limits: Blood samples also showed most expanded thyroid clonotypes exceeding 0.001 frequency.

This CDR3 has 14 amino acids. Trimming pared 4 bases from V and 7 bases from J, leaving 16 bases between. CDR1 is MRHNA, CDR2 SNTAGT, per germline. Remarks on this clonotype: Its target is unknown.

The sequenced template was RNA, covering the TCR beta CDR3 region. RT-PCR was first run with HTBI primers, then multiplex PCR in a second round. TCRdb reanalysed the multiplex PCR reads using MiXCR and keeps one entry per CDR3 protein. This repertoire shows roughly 610,000 distinct CDR3 sequences, 22% found once; its top ten account for approximately 6.9%. This TCR was sampled from a woman between 18 and 29 years old with stable Graves' hyperthyroidism. Some clones in this sample may be carry-over from other donors' samples. Sequencing input: peripheral blood. The V gene is TRBV6-4, the J gene TRBJ1-2; a possible D gene is TRBD1 (5 bases). This CDR3 is CASSVDRGVSGYTF. CDR3 DNA sequence: TGTGCCAGCAGTGTGGATCGAGGGGTATCTGGCTACACCTTC.